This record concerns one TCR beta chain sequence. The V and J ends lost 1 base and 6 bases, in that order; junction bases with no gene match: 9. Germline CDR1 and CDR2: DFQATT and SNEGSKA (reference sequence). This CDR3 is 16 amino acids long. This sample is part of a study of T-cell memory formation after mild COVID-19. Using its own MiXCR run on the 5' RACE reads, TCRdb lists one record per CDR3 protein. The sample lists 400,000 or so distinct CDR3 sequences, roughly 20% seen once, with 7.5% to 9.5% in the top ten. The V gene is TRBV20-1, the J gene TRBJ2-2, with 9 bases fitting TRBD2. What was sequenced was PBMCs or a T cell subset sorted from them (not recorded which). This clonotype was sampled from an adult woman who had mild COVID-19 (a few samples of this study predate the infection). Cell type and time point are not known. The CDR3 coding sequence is TGCAGTGCTAGAGGACCCCCGCGGGAGGGGTCCGGGGAGCTGTTTTTT. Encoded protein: CSARGPPREGSGELFF.